The rows below give T cell receptor beta chains drawn from one sample of a study of T-cell reconstitution after alpha-beta-depleted transplantation in children. TCRdb reprocessed the PCR reads via MiXCR and lists one record per CDR3 protein. The sample contains 200,000 to 250,000 distinct CDR3 sequences, roughly 9% of which appear only once. The material was PBMCs from the stem cell graft donor, obtained from the stem cell graft. These receptors were obtained from a human donor who donated a stem cell graft to a child with acute lymphoblastic leukemia. Both conserved end residues are trimmed from each CDR3. The order of the fields is V gene, clone size, CDR3 protein. The size field is filled for only some rows; it gives once, few, many or a size class.

TRBV5-1	many	ASSPLFGTERNNEQF
TRBV15	-	ATSSFRTSDIAGELF
TRBV2	many	ATTGAAQNQPQH
TRBV12-3/TRBV12-4	few	ASSDRGIHTEAF
TRBV6-5	-	ASSYTGESGNTIY
TRBV7-9	many	ASSLSRDPIYEQY
TRBV4-2	-	ASSQAGQADEAF
TRBV3-1	-	ATSPNPGLANTGELF
TRBV6-2/TRBV6-3	-	ANRDSNYGYT
TRBV18	-	ASSPENRDYEQY
TRBV9	-	ASSAPSGGQETQY
TRBV29-1	few	SVVQGYGYT
TRBV12-3/TRBV12-4	-	ASSYLYTEAF
TRBV10-3	many	AISESIFGTEAF
TRBV20-1	-	SARVRGPDSEAF
TRBV3-1	many	ASQLTDTQY
TRBV7-8	-	ASSSRRDVKIDEQF
TRBV12-3/TRBV12-4	few	ASTPPGRWDNEQF
TRBV6-5	many	ATRWTAGTEAF
TRBV12-3/TRBV12-4	-	ASSFLGGDEAF
TRBV20-1	many	SARNRDRGYEQY
TRBV5-1	many	ASSLSGTPQETQY
TRBV7-2	-	ASSPILAGFAKNIQY
TRBV20-1	few	SARDPGGRLTEAF
TRBV29-1	many	SVDARDSYEQY
TRBV6-2/TRBV6-3	-	ASSYGRQETRRMF
TRBV7-8	once	ASSLETDFSSSYEQY
TRBV29-1	many	SVRIGLLGTDTQY
TRBV12-3/TRBV12-4	many	ASSLAGVPANEQF
TRBV7-8	few	ASSPRDRTLYEQY
TRBV11-2	many	ASSLEFRRVDRGNTIY
TRBV11-3	many	ASSLGFRGLNQPQH
TRBV24-1	-	ATVGQGRDTQY
TRBV18	few	ASSRSQQGNSGNTIY
TRBV6-1	-	ASNPGHNSPLH
TRBV20-1	few	SAGPGQGDQPQH
TRBV25-1	few	ASAPPDRYSYEQY
TRBV5-1	-	ASSLNQGDSPLH
TRBV25-1	-	ASSPLDRGLGETQY
TRBV6-4	few	ASSDGPFDTQY
TRBV27	few	ASSLPRGAQF
TRBV4-2	-	ASSQVPEDEQY
TRBV2	many	ASNTDSNQPQH
TRBV5-4	few	ASSDTVQGRQEAF
TRBV7-9	many	ASSLDLAGGSETQY
TRBV10-3	-	AISESVAEAF
TRBV10-2	-	ASRALGQGSYEQY
TRBV4-2	-	ASSQATGGIYGYT
TRBV27	few	ASSLWKRPNEKLF
TRBV5-1	-	ASSPEGPSGTSTDTQY
TRBV7-9	many	ASSLIGGNFYGYT
TRBV12-3/TRBV12-4	many	ASSSSFPGHEQY
TRBV11-1	-	ASSLDRDRGRGLF
TRBV20-1	-	SAGHSGGSYNEQF
TRBV20-1	-	SASSTGASTDTQY